The rows below give T cell receptor beta chains drawn from one sample of a study of blood T cell repertoires in COVID-19. TCRdb's copy holds only in-frame clones and misses some; the assay was immunoSEQ multiplex PCR. The sample carries some 99,000 clones, around three quarters recorded once. Material for sequencing was peripheral blood. The receptor source for this set is a human donor in a cohort sampled during active or convalescent COVID-19. Each CDR3 is given with its conserved first and last residue. Fields, in order: clone size, D gene, V gene, J gene, CDR3 protein, CDR3 DNA. The D gene is left open where the match is weak. Clone size is given for some rows only: seen once, a few or many times, or a class if the clone is expanded.

.	.	TRBV12-3/TRBV12-4	TRBJ2-7	CASSSSPYEQYF	TGTGCCAGCAGTTCGAGTCCCTACGAGCAGTACTTC
.	TRBD1	TRBV27	TRBJ1-6	CASSLTTGSSYNSPLHF	TGTGCCAGCAGTTTGACGACAGGGAGCTCCTATAATTCACCCCTCCACTTT
once	.	TRBV18	TRBJ2-7	CASSPGELIGSARGYEQYF	TGTGCCAGCTCACCGGGAGAGTTGATTGGGTCGGCAAGGGGGTACGAGCAGTACTTC
.	.	TRBV6-2/TRBV6-3	TRBJ1-3	CASSYARFGNTIYF	TGTGCCAGCAGTTACGCGAGGTTTGGAAACACCATATATTTT
.	.	TRBV29-1	TRBJ1-1	CSATIGQSNTEAFF	TGCAGCGCGACCATCGGACAGAGCAACACTGAAGCTTTCTTT
.	.	TRBV2	TRBJ2-2	CASSDQARRVTGELFF	TGTGCCAGCAGCGATCAAGCTAGGCGGGTCACCGGGGAGCTGTTTTTT
.	.	TRBV7-9	TRBJ1-1	CASSLRQGGFTEAFF	TGTGCCAGCAGCTTAAGGCAGGGTGGGTTCACTGAAGCTTTCTTT
.	TRBD1	TRBV24-1	TRBJ2-2	CATSDTGTGYTGELFF	TGTGCCACCAGTGATACCGGGACAGGGTACACCGGGGAGCTGTTTTTT
.	.	TRBV12-3/TRBV12-4	TRBJ2-2	CASRGTSTGELFF	TGTGCCAGCAGAGGGACATCAACCGGGGAGCTGTTTTTT
.	.	TRBV7-6	TRBJ1-4	CASSLGPTNEKLFF	TGTGCCAGCAGCCTGGGGCCAACTAATGAAAAACTGTTTTTT
.	TRBD2	TRBV9	TRBJ2-7	CASRVTSRQYF	TGTGCCAGCAGGGTGACTAGCCGGCAGTACTTC
.	.	TRBV4-1	TRBJ2-5	CASSLTSFQETQYF	TGCGCCAGCAGCCTTACTAGCTTCCAAGAGACCCAGTACTTC
.	.	TRBV12-3/TRBV12-4	TRBJ2-4	CASRTTAKNIQYF	TGTGCCAGCAGGACGACAGCTAAAAACATTCAGTACTTC
.	.	TRBV5-1	TRBJ2-2	CASSFSGHNTGELFF	TGCGCCAGCAGCTTCTCGGGACATAACACCGGGGAGCTGTTTTTT
.	TRBD2	TRBV5-1	TRBJ2-3	CASSLERLAATDTQYF	TGCGCCAGCAGCTTGGAGCGGCTAGCGGCCACAGATACGCAGTATTTT
.	TRBD1	TRBV4-3	TRBJ1-1	CASSPTDRSSVAFF	TGCGCCAGCAGCCCCACGGACAGGTCGAGTGTCGCTTTCTTT
.	.	TRBV28	TRBJ1-2	CASIGGYYGYTF	TGTGCCAGCATTGGGGGGTACTATGGCTACACCTTC
.	.	TRBV5-1	TRBJ2-5	CASSFRSSRETQYF	TGCGCCAGCAGCTTTAGGAGTTCCCGAGAGACCCAGTACTTC
.	TRBD1	TRBV2	TRBJ1-6	CASRTDRGNSPLHF	TGTGCCAGCAGAACGGACAGGGGGAATTCACCCCTCCACTTT
.	.	TRBV5-6	TRBJ1-5	CASSLFGGNQPQHF	TGTGCCAGCAGCTTGTTTGGAGGGAATCAGCCCCAGCATTTT
.	TRBD2	TRBV7-2	TRBJ2-2	CASSLNPGLVGVGGELFF	TGTGCCAGCAGCTTAAACCCGGGACTAGTGGGGGTGGGCGGGGAGCTGTTTTTT
.	.	TRBV21-1	TRBJ2-7	CASSHRDRGGGEQYF	TGTGCCAGCAGCCACCGGGACAGGGGAGGGGGAGAGCAGTACTTC
few	TRBD1	TRBV2	TRBJ2-3	CASRERTGAKDTQYF	TGTGCCAGCAGGGAGAGGACAGGGGCGAAAGATACGCAGTATTTT
.	TRBD1	TRBV13	TRBJ1-1	CASSPHPRQGPYTRAFF	TGTGCCAGCAGCCCCCACCCCCGACAGGGCCCGTACACAAGGGCTTTCTTT
few	.	TRBV2	TRBJ1-6	CASRKEGYNSPLHF	TGTGCCAGCAGGAAGGAGGGCTATAATTCACCCCTCCACTTT